The 2 T cell receptor beta chains below come from one sample, sequenced in a study of control samples from healthy donors and cancer patients. Assay used: immunoSEQ multiplex PCR; TCRdb lists only in-frame clones, some missing. The table lists roughly 90,000 clones, roughly 89% of them singletons, with 9.5% to 10% in the top ten. The sample comprised PBMCs. These receptors all come from a woman aged 45-59 years with colorectal cancer.

The chain has TRBV5-5 and TRBJ1-2, with 11 positions matching TRBD1. Germline CDR1 reads SGHKS; CDR2 reads YYEKEE (reference sequence). The junction had 5 bases not matched to a gene; V was cut back by 3 bases and J by 7 bases. The CDR3 contains 14 residues. CDR3 bases: TGTGCCAGCAGCTCGGGACAGGGGGTGAGTGGCTACACCTTC. Amino acids: CASSSGQGVSGYTF.

This chain joins TRBV12-3 or TRBV12-4 and TRBJ1-6; D is undetermined. V dropped 5 bases and J dropped 9 bases, with 8 bases sitting between them. This CDR3 is built from 12 residues. CDR3: CASSHIRSPLHF. The DNA of the CDR3 is TGTGCCAGCAGTCACATTCGTTCACCCCTCCACTTT.